These 5 T cell receptor beta chains were sequenced from one sample in a study of blood T cell repertoires in COVID-19 (dated by TCRdb to 2020 to 2021). The library came from the immunoSEQ multiplex PCR assay. The table was pulled from immuneACCESS by TCRdb, which kept in-frame rearrangements only. Such tables lose some clones; where checked, under half of the loss comes from unresolved V genes, and the rest has no known cause. In all, the sample holds 140,000 to 150,000 clones, and around four fifths of those were seen once. Of the sample, approximately 2.7% falls within the top ten clones. Sequencing input: peripheral blood. These receptors all stem from a woman between 40 and 50 years old with active or convalescent COVID-19.

V usage is TRBV9 and J usage is TRBJ2-2; TRBD1 matches at 9 bases. Per the germline V gene, CDR1 is SGDLS and CDR2 is YYNGEE. The CDR3 contains 14 residues. The junction had 4 bases not matched to a gene; V was cut back by 4 bases and J by 6 bases. The CDR3 protein is CASSRDRAAGELFF. DNA of the CDR3: TGTGCCAGCAGCCGGGACAGGGCGGCCGGGGAGCTGTTTTTT. Full variable domain (outside the CDR3, taken from reference TRBV9 and TRBJ2-2): DSGVTQTPKHLITATGQRVTLRCSPRSGDLSVYWYQQSLDQGLQFLIQYYNGEERAKGNILERFSAQQFPDLHSELNLSSLELGDSALYFCASSRDRAAGELFFGEGSRLTVL.

The CDR3 region has the DNA TGTGCCCGGGGGGGGGCCGAAAAACTGTTTTTT. Translation gives CARGGAEKLFF. This chain links TRBV30 with TRBJ1-4, with TRBD1 as a possible D gene (6 bases). CDR3 length: 11 residues. CDR1 and CDR2 (germline): GTSNPN, SVGIG (reference sequence). V lost 8 bases, J lost 8 bases, and 12 bases lay in between.

V is TRBV4-3 and J is TRBJ2-4, with TRBD2 identical over 11 bases. Germline V lookup: CDR1 LGHNA, CDR2 YSLEER. V dropped 0 bases and J dropped 0; count of bases not matched to a gene: 10. CDR3 length equals 20 residues. The chain's CDR3 is CASSQELSGRAFLAKNIQYF. CDR3 sequence (DNA): TGCGCCAGCAGCCAAGAACTTAGCGGGAGGGCGTTTCTAGCCAAAAACATTCAGTACTTC.

The V gene is TRBV30, the J gene TRBJ2-1; possibly TRBD1 for D (6 bases). Germline assignment: CDR1 GTSNPN and CDR2 SVGIG (reference sequence). CDR3 size: 18 residues. V was trimmed by 0 bases and J by 5 bases, leaving 23 bases between them. CDR3 in amino acids: CAWSVLSGVQGGHNEQFF. DNA of the CDR3: TGTGCCTGGAGTGTACTATCCGGTGTACAGGGTGGGCACAATGAGCAGTTCTTC.

The J gene is TRBJ2-3, the V gene TRBV10-3, with 7 bases identical to TRBD1. This CDR3 contains 16 residues. The V segment lost 4 bases and the J segment 0 bases; nucleotides outside the gene matches: 7. Germline CDR1 reads ENHRY; CDR2 reads SYGVKD. CDR3 coding DNA: TGTGCCATCAGTGGAGACAGGGATTCGAGCACAGATACGCAGTATTTT. Residues: CAISGDRDSSTDTQYF.